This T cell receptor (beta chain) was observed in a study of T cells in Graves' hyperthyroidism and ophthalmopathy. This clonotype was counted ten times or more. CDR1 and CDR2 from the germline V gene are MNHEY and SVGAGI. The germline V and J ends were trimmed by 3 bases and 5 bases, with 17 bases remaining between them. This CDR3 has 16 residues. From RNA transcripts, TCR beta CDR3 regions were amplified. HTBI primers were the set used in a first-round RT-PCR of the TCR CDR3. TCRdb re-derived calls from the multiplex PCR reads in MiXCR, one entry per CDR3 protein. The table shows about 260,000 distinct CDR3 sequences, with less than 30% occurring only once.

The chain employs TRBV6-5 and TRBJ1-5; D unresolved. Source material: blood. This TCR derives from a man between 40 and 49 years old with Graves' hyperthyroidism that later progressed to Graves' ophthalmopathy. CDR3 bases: TGTGCCAGCAGTTATTGGCTGACTCCTCCGTATCAGCCCCAGCATTTT. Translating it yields CASSYWLTPPYQPQHF.